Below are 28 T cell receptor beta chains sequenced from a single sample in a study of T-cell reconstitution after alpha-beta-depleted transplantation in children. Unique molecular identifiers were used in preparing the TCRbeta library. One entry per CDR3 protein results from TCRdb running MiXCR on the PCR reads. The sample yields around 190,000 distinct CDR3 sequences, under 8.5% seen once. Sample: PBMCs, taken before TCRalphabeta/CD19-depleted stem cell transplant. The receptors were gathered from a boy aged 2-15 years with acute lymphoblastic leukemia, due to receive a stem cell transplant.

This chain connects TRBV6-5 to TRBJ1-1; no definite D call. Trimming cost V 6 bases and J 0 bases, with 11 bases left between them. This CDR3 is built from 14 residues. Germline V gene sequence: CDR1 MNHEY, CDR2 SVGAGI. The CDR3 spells CASRYQDVNTEAFF. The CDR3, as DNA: TGTGCCAGCAGATACCAGGACGTGAACACTGAAGCTTTCTTT.

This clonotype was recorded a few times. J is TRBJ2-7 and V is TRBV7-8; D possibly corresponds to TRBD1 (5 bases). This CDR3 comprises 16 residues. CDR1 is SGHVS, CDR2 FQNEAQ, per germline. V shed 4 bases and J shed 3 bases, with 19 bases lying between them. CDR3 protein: CASSSRWQGPNYEQYF. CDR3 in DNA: TGTGCCAGCAGCTCTCGTTGGCAGGGCCCAAACTACGAGCAGTACTTC. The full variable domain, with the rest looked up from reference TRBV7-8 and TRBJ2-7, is GAGVSQSPRYKVAKRGQDVALRCDPISGHVSLFWYQQALGQGPEFLTYFQNEAQLDKSGLPSDRFFAERPEGSVSTLKIQRTQQEDSAVYLCASSSRWQGPNYEQYFGPGTRLTVT.

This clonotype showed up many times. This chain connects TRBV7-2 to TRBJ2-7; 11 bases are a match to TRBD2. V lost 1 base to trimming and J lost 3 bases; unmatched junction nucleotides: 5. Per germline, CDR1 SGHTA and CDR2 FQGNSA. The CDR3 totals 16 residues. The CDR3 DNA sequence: TGTGCCAGCAGCTTAGAGCTAGCGGGAGGAGGCTACGAGCAGTACTTC. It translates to CASSLELAGGGYEQYF.

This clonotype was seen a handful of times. This chain's CDR3 is CASSSGTSGSGANVLTF. Here the CDR3 DNA reads TGTGCCAGTAGTTCGGGGACTAGCGGCTCTGGGGCCAACGTCCTGACTTTC. This chain joins TRBV19 and TRBJ2-6; 11 bases agree with TRBD2. After removal of 5 bases from V and 0 bases from J, the junction contained 3 bases not matched to a gene. The germline CDR1 and CDR2 sequences are LNHDA and SQIVND (reference sequence). The CDR3 contains 17 residues.

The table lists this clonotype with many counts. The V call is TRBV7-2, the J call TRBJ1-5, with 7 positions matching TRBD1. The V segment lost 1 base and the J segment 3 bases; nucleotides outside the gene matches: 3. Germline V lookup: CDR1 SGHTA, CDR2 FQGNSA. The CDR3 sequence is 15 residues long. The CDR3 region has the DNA TGTGCCAGCAGCTTAGGGGACAGCCTCAATCAGCCCCAGCATTTT. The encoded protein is CASSLGDSLNQPQHF.

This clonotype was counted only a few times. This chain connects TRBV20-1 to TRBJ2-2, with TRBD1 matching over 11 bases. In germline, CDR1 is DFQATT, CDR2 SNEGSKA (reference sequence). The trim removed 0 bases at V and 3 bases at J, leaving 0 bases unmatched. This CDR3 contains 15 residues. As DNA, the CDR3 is TGCAGTGCTAGAGAGGGACAGGGGGACACCGGGGAGCTGTTTTTT. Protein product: CSAREGQGDTGELFF.

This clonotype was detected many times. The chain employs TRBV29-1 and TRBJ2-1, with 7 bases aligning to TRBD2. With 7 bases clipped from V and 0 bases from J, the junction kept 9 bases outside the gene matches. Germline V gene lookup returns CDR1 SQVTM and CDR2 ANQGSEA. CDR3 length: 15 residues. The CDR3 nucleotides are TGCAGCGCCGTAGCGGGTCTTAGCTCCTACAATGAGCAGTTCTTC. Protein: CSAVAGLSSYNEQFF.

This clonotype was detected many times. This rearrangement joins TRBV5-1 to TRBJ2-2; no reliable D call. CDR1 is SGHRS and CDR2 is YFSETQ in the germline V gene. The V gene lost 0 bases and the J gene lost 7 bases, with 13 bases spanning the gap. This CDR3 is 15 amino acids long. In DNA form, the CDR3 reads TGCGCCAGCAGCTTGGGTTCTAATCTCGTCGGGGAGCTGTTTTTT. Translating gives CASSLGSNLVGELFF.

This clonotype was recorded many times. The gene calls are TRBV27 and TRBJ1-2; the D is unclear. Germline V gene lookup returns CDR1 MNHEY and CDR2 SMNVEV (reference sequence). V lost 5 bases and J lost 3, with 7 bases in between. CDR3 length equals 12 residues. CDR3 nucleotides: TGTGCCAGCAGTGCCCCGGACTATGGCTACACCTTC. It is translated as CASSAPDYGYTF.

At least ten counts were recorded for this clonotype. The chain's CDR3 is CASSIGDEQFF. Written as DNA, the CDR3 is TGTGCCAGTAGTATAGGGGATGAGCAGTTCTTC. V and J are TRBV19 and TRBJ2-1; D is unresolved. Germline V CDR1 and CDR2: LNHDA, SQIVND (reference sequence). The V gene lost 1 base and the J gene lost 8 bases, with 3 bases spanning the gap. The CDR3 totals 11 residues.

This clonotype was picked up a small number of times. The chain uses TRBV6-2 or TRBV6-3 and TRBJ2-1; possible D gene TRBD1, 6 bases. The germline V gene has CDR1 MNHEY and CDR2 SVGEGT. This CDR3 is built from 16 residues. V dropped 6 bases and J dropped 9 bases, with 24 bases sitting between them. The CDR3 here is CASSDPGQLSRPEQFF. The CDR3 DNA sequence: TGTGCCAGCAGCGACCCCGGACAGCTATCCCGCCCTGAGCAGTTCTTC.

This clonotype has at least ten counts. The CDR3 DNA follows: TGTGCCATCAGTCCCGGACAGGGGCTCATAAAACAAGAGACCCAGTACTTC. Encoded protein: CAISPGQGLIKQETQYF. J is TRBJ2-5 and V is TRBV10-3; TRBD1 matches 9 bases. Germline V CDR1 and CDR2: ENHRY, SYGVKD. The ends lost 5 bases at V and 2 bases at J; junction bases unmatched: 12. This CDR3 region has 17 residues.

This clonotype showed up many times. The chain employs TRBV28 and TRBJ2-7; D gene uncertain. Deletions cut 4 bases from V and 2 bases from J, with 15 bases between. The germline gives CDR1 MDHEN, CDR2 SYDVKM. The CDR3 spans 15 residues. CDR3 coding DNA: TGTGCCAGCAGTTCGAGGCCCCCAGAAGCCTACGAGCAGTACTTC. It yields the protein CASSSRPPEAYEQYF.

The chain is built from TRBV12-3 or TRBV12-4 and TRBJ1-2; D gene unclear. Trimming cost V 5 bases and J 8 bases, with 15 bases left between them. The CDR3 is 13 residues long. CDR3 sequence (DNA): TGTGCCAGCAGTCGCTCCAGTCCCGGGGGCTACACCTTC. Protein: CASSRSSPGGYTF.

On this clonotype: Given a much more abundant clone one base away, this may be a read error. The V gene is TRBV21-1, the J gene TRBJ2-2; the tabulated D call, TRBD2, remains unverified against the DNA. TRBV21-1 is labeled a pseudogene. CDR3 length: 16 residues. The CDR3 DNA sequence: TGTGCCAGCTGCAAAGCAAAGGCTAGTTACACCGGGGAGCTGTTTTTT. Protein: CASCKAKASYTGELFF.

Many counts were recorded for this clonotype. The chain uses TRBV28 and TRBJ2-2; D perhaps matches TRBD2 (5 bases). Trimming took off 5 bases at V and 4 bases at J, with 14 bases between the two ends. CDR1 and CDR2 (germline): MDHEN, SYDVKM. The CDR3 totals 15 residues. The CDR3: CASSPVGASTGELFF. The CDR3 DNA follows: TGTGCCAGCAGTCCAGTGGGAGCCTCCACCGGGGAGCTGTTTTTT.

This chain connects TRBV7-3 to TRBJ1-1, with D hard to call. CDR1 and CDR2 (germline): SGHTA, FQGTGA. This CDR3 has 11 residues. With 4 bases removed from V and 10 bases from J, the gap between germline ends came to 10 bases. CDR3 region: CASSSGRVAFF. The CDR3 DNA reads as TGTGCCAGCAGCTCTGGTCGTGTAGCTTTCTTT.

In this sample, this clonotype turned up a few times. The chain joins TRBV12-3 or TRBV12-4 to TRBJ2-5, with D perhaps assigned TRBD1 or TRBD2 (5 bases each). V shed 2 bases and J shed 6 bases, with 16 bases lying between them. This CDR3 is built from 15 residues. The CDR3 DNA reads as TGTGCCAGCAGTTTAAGGGACCTAGGCGCAAAGACCCAGTACTTC. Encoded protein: CASSLRDLGAKTQYF.

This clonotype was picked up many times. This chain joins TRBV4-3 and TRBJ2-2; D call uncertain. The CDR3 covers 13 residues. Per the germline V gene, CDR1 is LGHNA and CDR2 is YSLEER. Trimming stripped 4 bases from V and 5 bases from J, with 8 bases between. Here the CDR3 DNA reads TGCGCCAGCAGCCCAGTAGCTACCGGGGAGCTGTTTTTT. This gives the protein CASSPVATGELFF.

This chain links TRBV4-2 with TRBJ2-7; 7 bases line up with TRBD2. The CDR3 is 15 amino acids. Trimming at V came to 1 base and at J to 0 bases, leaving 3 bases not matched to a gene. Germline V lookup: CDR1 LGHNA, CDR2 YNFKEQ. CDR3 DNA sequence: TGTGCCAGCAGCCAAGTGCTAGCGGTCTCCTACGAGCAGTACTTC. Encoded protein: CASSQVLAVSYEQYF.

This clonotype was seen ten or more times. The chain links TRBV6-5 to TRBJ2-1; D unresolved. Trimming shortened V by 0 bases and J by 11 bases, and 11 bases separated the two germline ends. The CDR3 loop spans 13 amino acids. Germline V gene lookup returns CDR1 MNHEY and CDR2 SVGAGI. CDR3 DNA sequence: TGTGCCAGCAGTTACTCGAGGCAGGCCCAGCAGTTCTTC. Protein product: CASSYSRQAQQFF.

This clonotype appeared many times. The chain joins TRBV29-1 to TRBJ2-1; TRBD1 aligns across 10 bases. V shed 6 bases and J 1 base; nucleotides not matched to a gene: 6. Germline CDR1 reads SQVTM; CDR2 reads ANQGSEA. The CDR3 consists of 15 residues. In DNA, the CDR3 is TGCAGCGTGCAGGGACAGGGGCGGTCCTACAATGAGCAGTTCTTC. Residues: CSVQGQGRSYNEQFF.

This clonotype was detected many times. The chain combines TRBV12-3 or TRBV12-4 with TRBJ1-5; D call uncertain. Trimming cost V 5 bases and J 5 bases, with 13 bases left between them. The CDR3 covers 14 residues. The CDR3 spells CASSPHTPDQPQHF. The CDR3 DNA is TGTGCCAGCAGTCCACATACTCCGGATCAGCCCCAGCATTTT.

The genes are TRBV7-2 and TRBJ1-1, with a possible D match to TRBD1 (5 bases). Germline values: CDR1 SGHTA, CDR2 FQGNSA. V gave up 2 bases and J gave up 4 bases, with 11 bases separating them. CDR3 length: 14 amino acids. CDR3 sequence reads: CASSLKSGGTEAFF. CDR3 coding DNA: TGTGCCAGCAGCTTAAAAAGCGGGGGCACTGAAGCTTTCTTT.

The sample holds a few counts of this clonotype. CDR3 nucleotides: TGTGCCAGCAGCAGCACTAGCGGGGAGAACACCGGGGAGCTGTTTTTT. This codes for CASSSTSGENTGELFF. This chain uses TRBV7-9 with TRBJ2-2; TRBD2 matches at 10 bases. Germline CDR1 reads SEHNR; CDR2 reads FQNEAQ (reference sequence). CDR3 length equals 16 residues. V lost 5 bases and J lost 1; bases outside the gene matches: 4.

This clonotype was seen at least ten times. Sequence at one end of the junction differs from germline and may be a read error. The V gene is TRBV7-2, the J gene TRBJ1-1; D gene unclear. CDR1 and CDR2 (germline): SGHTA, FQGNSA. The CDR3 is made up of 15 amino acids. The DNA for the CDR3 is TGTGTCAGCAGTACCTCGGGAGGCCTGAACACTGAAGCTTTCTTT. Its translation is CVSSTSGGLNTEAFF.

CDR3 in DNA: TGCGCCAGCAGCTTGGGACAGCTGAACACCGGGGAGCTGTTTTTT. Translated, it gives CASSLGQLNTGELFF. This chain connects TRBV5-1 to TRBJ2-2; TRBD1 is a possible D gene (5 bases). Germline CDR1 is SGHRS and CDR2 is YFSETQ. This CDR3 contains 15 residues. V was pared by 0 bases and J by 1 base, with 7 bases between.

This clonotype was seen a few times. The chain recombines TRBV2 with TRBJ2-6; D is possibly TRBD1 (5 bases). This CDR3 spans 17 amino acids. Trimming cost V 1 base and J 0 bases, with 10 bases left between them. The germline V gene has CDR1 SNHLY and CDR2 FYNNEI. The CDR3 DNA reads TGTGCCAGCAGTGAAGGGGGCAGGCGCTCTGGGGCCAACGTCCTGACTTTC. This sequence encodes CASSEGGRRSGANVLTF.